This T cell receptor (beta chain) was recovered during a study of blood T cell repertoires in COVID-19. The wider study: Spain, Italy and the United States supplied samples that represented acute and convalescent COVID-19. T cells, B-cell-depleted T cells, or PBMCs supplied cDNA or gDNA.

Participants came from some 26 US areas, aged roughly 18 to 95 years. Cohorts were determined from participant-reported clinical history. Method: immunoSEQ multiplex PCR; TCRdb's copy keeps in-frame clones and lacks some. Of about 400,000 clones in the sample, 87% are singletons; the top ten hold about 2.1%. Material: PBMCs or T cells enriched from blood (not recorded which). The sequence derives from a woman aged 18 to 35 with acute COVID-19.

CDR3 amino acids: CASTGLAAGELFF. CDR3 nucleotide sequence: TGTGCCAGCACCGGACTAGCGGCCGGGGAGCTGTTTTTT. The rearrangement joins TRBV12-1 to TRBJ2-2; TRBD2, as called in the table, went unchecked against the DNA. TRBV12-1 is deemed a pseudogene. The CDR3 sequence is 13 residues long.